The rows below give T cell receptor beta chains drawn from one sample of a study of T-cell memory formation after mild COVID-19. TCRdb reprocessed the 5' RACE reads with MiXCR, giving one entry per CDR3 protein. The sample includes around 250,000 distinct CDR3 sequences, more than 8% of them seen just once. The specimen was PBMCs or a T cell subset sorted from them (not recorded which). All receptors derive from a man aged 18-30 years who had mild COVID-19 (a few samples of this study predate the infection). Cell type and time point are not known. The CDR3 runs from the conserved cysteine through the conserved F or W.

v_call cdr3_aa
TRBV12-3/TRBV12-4 CASSSPRGTGDTQYF
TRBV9 CASSSRSRGGLWNEQFF
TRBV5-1 CASSLKGGNTEAFF
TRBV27 CASAMGGSTDTQYF
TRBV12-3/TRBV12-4 CASSFLGTAQETQYF
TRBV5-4 CASSFSGGADNEQFF
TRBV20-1 CSARVLNTEAFF
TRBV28 CASIESGQGKSLHF
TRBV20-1 CSASSMSGQGGVGNTEAFF
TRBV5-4 CASSLLENTDTQYF
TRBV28 CASSSSRTPQETQYF
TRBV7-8 CASSRRQAATDRYGYTF
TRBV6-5 CASSYSLPDTQYF
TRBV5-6 CASSRNIGGYTF
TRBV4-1 CASSQEGGIHQPQHF
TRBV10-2 CASSGFVYGYTF
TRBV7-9 CASSFGTANEQFF
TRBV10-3 CAISGGLAGERTDTQYF
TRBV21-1 CASSKRPDYTDTQYF
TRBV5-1 CASGVRGADTQYF
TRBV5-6 CASSRPGSHRINYGYTF
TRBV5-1 CASSLPTSGTTDTQYF
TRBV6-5 CASRPGTAGGNIQYF
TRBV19 CASSPSGGPGNEQFF
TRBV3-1 CASSQSEEIFYGYTF
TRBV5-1 CASSLEGFSHQPQHF
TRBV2 CASSIPGLGTYEQYF
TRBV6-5 CASSLRAMNTEAFF
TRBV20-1 CSLTGISGNTIYF
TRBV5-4 CASSSSRRGNNEQFF
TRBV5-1 CASSWVDREKYEQYF
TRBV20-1 CSARGNSGANVLTF
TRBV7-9 CASSHAAPYNEQFF
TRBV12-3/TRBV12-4 CASRRTGVNYGYTF
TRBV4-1 CASSPESTTAFSGYTF
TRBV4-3 CASSQDISGSSEAFF
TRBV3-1 CASSRLGQLGLQETQYF
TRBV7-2 CASSRPGESPLHF
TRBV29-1 CSVVSSWGANYGYTF
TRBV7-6 CASSLELGADTQYF
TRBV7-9 CASSLGGQGRGTEAFF
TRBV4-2 CASSQVSGGLDEQFF
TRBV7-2 CASSPRLSQETQYF
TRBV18 CASSPGSGPYGYTF
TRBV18 CASSPTRSGPTDTQYF
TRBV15 CATSIQDQPQHF
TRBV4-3 CASSQDSAEQETQYF
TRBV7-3 CASSPSGQGRSEQFF
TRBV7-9 CASSLGGYRYGYTF
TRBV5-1 CASSLVGIGNTIYF
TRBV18 CASYGQRGTEAFF
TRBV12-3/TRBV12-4 CASSFWGYSTDTQYF
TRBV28 CASSGGPPGELFF
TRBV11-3 CASSFLSNEQFF